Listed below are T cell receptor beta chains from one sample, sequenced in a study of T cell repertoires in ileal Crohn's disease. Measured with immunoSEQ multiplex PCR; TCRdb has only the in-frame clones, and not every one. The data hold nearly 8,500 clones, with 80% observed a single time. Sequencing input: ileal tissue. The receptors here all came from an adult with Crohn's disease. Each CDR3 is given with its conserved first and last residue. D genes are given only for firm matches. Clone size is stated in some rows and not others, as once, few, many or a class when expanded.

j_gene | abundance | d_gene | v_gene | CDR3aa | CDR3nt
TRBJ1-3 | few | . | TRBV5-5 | CASSLMGQLKNTIYF | TGTGCCAGCAGCTTGATGGGACAATTAAAAAACACCATATATTTT
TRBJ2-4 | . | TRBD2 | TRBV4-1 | CASSQKRGSGDIQYF | TGCGCCAGCAGCCAAAAACGCGGGAGCGGGGACATTCAGTACTTC
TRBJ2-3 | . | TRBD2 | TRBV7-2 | CASSPREGHNTQYF | TGTGCCAGCAGCCCCCGGGAGGGCCATAATACGCAGTATTTT
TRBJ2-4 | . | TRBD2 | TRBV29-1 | CSVEDAAGAFLAKNIQYF | TGCAGCGTTGAAGATGCAGCGGGGGCATTCCTAGCCAAAAACATTCAGTACTTC
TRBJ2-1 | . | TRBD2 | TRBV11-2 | CASSRSGRAPSNNEQFF | TGTGCCAGCAGCCGCAGCGGGAGGGCCCCCTCTAACAATGAGCAGTTCTTC
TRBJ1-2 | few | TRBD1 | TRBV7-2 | CASSRGQVYGYTF | TGTGCCAGCAGCCGGGGACAGGTCTATGGCTACACCTTC
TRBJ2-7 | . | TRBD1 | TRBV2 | CASSGPGQSYEQYF | TGTGCCAGCAGTGGACCGGGACAGTCCTACGAGCAGTACTTC
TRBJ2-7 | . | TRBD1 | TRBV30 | CAWSPGTGGHEQYF | TGTGCCTGGTCCCCGGGGACAGGGGGCCACGAGCAGTACTTC
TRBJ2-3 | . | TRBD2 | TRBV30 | CAWRGTSGITDTQYF | TGTGCCTGGAGGGGGACTAGCGGGATCACAGATACGCAGTATTTT
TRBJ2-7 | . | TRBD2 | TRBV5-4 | CASSGTSGTYEQYF | TGTGCCAGCAGCGGGACTAGCGGGACCTACGAGCAGTACTTC
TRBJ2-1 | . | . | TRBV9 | CASSVEGRRQFF | TGTGCCAGCAGCGTAGAAGGGCGCAGGCAGTTCTTC
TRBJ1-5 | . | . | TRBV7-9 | CASSLGGSGFGQPQHF | TGTGCCAGCAGCTTAGGGGGATCCGGGTTCGGGCAGCCCCAGCATTTT
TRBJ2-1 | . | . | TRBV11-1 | CASSGQMGKNNEQFF | TGTGCCAGCAGCGGGCAGATGGGGAAGAACAATGAGCAGTTCTTC
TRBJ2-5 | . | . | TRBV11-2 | CASSLADPAQETQYF | TGTGCCAGCAGCTTAGCCGACCCGGCACAAGAGACCCAGTACTTC
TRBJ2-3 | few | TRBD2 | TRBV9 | CASSALPMTSGRATDTQYF | TGTGCCAGCAGCGCCTTGCCGATGACTAGCGGGAGAGCGACAGATACGCAGTATTTT
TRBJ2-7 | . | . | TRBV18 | CASSPSEIGRSAYEQYF | TGTGCCAGCTCACCAAGCGAAATCGGGAGAAGCGCCTACGAGCAGTACTTC
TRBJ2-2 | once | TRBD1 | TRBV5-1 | CASSTDRAGELFF | TGCGCCAGCAGCACGGACAGGGCCGGGGAGCTGTTTTTT
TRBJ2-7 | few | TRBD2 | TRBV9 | CASSPSGSPHEQYF | TGTGCCAGCAGTCCTAGCGGGAGTCCCCACGAGCAGTACTTC
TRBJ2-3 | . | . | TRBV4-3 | CASSKGLGSGTDTQYF | TGCGCCAGCAGCAAGGGTTTGGGATCTGGCACAGATACGCAGTATTTT
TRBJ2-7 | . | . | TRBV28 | CASRGHEQYF | TGTGCCAGCCGGGGCCACGAGCAGTACTTC
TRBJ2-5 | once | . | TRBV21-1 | CASSKAWDSQETQYF | TGTGCCAGCAGCAAAGCGTGGGACAGCCAAGAGACCCAGTACTTC
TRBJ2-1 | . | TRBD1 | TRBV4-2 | CASSQEGSTGAHNEQFF | TGTGCCAGCAGCCAAGAAGGGTCGACAGGGGCTCACAATGAGCAGTTCTTC
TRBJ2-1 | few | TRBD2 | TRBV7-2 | CASSPSNSLAGEQFF | TGTGCCAGCAGCCCCAGTAATAGCTTAGCGGGAGAGCAGTTCTTC
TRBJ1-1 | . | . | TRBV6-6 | CASSRQNTEAFF | TGTGCCAGCAGCAGGCAGAACACTGAAGCTTTCTTT
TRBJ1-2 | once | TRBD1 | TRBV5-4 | CASSFTGTGKDGYTF | TGTGCCAGCAGCTTTACCGGGACAGGGAAGGATGGCTACACCTTC
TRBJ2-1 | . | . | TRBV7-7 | CAFPWRGGSTEQFF | TGTGCCTTCCCTTGGAGGGGGGGTAGCACTGAGCAGTTCTTC
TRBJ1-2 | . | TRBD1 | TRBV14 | CASSRPGQGAYGYTF | TGTGCCAGCAGCCGACCGGGACAGGGAGCCTATGGCTACACCTTC
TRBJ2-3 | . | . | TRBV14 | CASSPAGRADTQYF | TGTGCCAGCAGCCCGGCCGGGCGGGCAGATACGCAGTATTTT
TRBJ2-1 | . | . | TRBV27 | CASSLSIVGLIRGQFF | TGTGCCAGCAGTTTATCGATAGTGGGACTCATTAGGGGGCAGTTCTTC
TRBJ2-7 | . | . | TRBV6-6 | CASSYSQEGYEQYF | TGTGCCAGCAGTTACTCACAGGAGGGTTACGAGCAGTACTTC
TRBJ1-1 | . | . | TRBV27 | CASSPSEGRVGAEAFF | TGTGCCAGCAGTCCCTCCGAGGGCAGGGTGGGCGCTGAAGCTTTCTTT
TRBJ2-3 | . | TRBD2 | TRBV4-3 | CASSQEGAGGFTTQYF | TGCGCCAGCAGCCAAGAAGGCGCGGGAGGTTTTACTACGCAGTATTTT
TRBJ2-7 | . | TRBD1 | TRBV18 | CASSPRQGKGYEQYF | TGTGCCAGCTCACCAAGACAGGGGAAGGGTTACGAGCAGTACTTC
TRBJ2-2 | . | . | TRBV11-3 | CASSPSRTGELFF | TGTGCCAGCAGCCCATCGAGGACCGGGGAGCTGTTTTTT
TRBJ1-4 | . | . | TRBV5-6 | CASSSWTINEKLFF | TGTGCCAGCAGCTCCTGGACGATCAATGAAAAACTGTTTTTT
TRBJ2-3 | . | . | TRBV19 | CASSQGLEGDTQYF | TGTGCCAGTAGTCAAGGGCTAGAGGGAGATACGCAGTATTTT
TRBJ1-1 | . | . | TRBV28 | CASSSPQGGNTEAFF | TGTGCCAGCAGTTCTCCACAGGGCGGCAACACTGAAGCTTTCTTT
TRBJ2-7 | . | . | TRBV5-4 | CASSLEQGYEQYF | TGTGCCAGCAGCCTGGAACAGGGCTACGAGCAGTACTTC
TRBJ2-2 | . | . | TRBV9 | CASSERVNGELFF | TGTGCCAGCAGCGAAAGGGTTAACGGGGAGCTGTTTTTT